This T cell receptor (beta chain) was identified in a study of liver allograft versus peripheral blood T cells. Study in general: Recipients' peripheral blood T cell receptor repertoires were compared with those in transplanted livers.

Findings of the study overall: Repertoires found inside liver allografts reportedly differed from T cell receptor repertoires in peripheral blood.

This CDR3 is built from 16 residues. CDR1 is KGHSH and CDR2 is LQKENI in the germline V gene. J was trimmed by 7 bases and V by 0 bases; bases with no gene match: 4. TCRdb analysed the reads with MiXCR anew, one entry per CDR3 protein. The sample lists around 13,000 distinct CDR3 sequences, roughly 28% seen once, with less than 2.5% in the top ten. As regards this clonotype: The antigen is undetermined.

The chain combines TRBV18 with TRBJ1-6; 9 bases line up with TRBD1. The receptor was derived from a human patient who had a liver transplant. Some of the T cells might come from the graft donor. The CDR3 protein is CASSPPSGQGNSPLHF. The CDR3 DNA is TGTGCCAGCTCACCACCATCCGGACAGGGGAATTCACCCCTCCACTTT.